The T cell receptor beta chain described here comes from a study of Graves' ophthalmopathy and Graves' hyperthyroidism. Overall study results and limits: Ophthalmopathy progression prediction by the model yielded a sensitivity of more than 60% and a specificity of 72.22%. Clonotypes were expanded in thyroid at above 0.001 frequency, and most also appeared in blood.

With regard to this clonotype: Its antigen is as yet unknown.

The study excluded patients with other autoimmune diseases, uncontrolled infections, pregnancy or lactation. PBMCs stemmed from 7.5 to 10 ml of fresh peripheral blood. The V gene's germline CDR1 is WNHNN and CDR2 SYGVQD (reference sequence). The CDR3 spans 13 residues. V was trimmed by 6 bases and J by 3 bases, leaving 11 bases between them. Transcripts of RNA were the source for amplifying TCR beta CDR3 regions. RT-PCR in the first round used HTBI primers; a second-round multiplex PCR followed. TCRdb reanalysed the multiplex PCR reads using MiXCR and keeps one entry per CDR3 protein. In the table there are some 160,000 distinct CDR3 sequences, 39% of which are singletons.

The sequenced sample consisted of peripheral blood. The receptor was isolated from a young man with Graves' ophthalmopathy. This chain connects TRBV10-1 to TRBJ1-2; D is uncertain. For the CDR3, the DNA is TGCGCCAGCAGCCCAGCTTGGGACTATGGCTACACCTTC. It codes for CASSPAWDYGYTF.